These 29 T cell receptor beta chains originate from one sample sequenced in a study of early T cells in non-severe SARS-CoV-2 infection. Via MiXCR, TCRdb re-called the 5' RACE reads, giving one row per CDR3 protein. The sample has 59,000 or so distinct CDR3 sequences, over 10% seen once; the top ten hold around 1.4%. The source material was whole blood, sampled at baseline. These receptors all come from an adult who was a healthcare worker with PCR-confirmed SARS-CoV-2 infection or an uninfected control (not recorded which).

The rearrangement joins TRBV19 to TRBJ1-1, with D possibly being TRBD1 (6 bases). The CDR3 is 12 residues long. The V end was cut by 1 base, the J end by 10 bases, with 10 bases between. CDR1 is LNHDA, CDR2 SQIVND, per germline (reference sequence). The CDR3 region is CASSIARGRAFF. Written as DNA, the CDR3 is TGTGCCAGTAGTATAGCCAGGGGTCGAGCTTTCTTT. Full variable domain (missing parts from reference TRBV19 and TRBJ1-1): DGGITQSPKYLFRKEGQNVTLSCEQNLNHDAMYWYRQDPGQGLRLIYYSQIVNDFQKGDIAEGYSVSREKKESFPLTVTSAQKNPTAFYLCASSIARGRAFFGQGTRLTVV.

The J gene is TRBJ2-5, the V gene TRBV5-1; TRBD1 agrees at 12 bases. The DNA matches TRBJ2-7 better at its end, which makes the J call doubtful. This CDR3 contains 15 residues. Germline loops: CDR1 SGHRS, CDR2 YFSETQ. CDR3 DNA: TGCGCCAGCAGCAGAGAGGGACAGGGGGCCCACGAGCAGTACTTC. This codes for CASSREGQGAHEQYF.

In its sample, this clonotype was seen many times. V usage is TRBV25-1 and J usage is TRBJ2-1; D unclear. V lost 3 bases and J 3 bases, leaving 6 bases between the germline ends. Per the germline V gene, CDR1 is MGHDK and CDR2 is SYGVNS. This CDR3 is 13 amino acids long. The CDR3 reads CASSDSNYNEQFF. The CDR3 DNA reads TGTGCCAGCAGTGACTCTAACTACAATGAGCAGTTCTTC.

This chain uses TRBV9 with TRBJ1-1; D remains unclear. The V gene lost 0 bases and the J gene lost 5 bases, with 17 bases spanning the gap. This CDR3 has 16 residues. Germline loops: CDR1 SGDLS, CDR2 YYNGEE. For the CDR3, the DNA is TGTGCCAGCAGCGTAGAGGTCACAGTATTAGGAACTGAAGCTTTCTTT. Its translation: CASSVEVTVLGTEAFF.

The J gene is TRBJ1-2, the V gene TRBV20-1; no reliable D call. Germline V gene lookup returns CDR1 DFQATT and CDR2 SNEGSKA (reference sequence). Trimming took off 0 bases at V and 12 bases at J, with 14 bases between the two ends. The CDR3 is made up of 12 amino acids. The CDR3 DNA reads as TGCAGTGCTAGAGAGGCGGGGTTGCTGCACACCTTC. Translated, it gives CSAREAGLLHTF.

The chain joins TRBV28 to TRBJ2-1, with TRBD2 matching over 8 bases. After removal of 7 bases from V and 7 bases from J, the junction contained 12 bases not matched to a gene. The CDR3 loop spans 15 amino acids. Germline-derived CDR1 and CDR2 are MDHEN and SYDVKM. For the CDR3, the DNA is TGTGCCAGCAACCCAACCGGGACTAGATGGAATGAGCAGTTCTTC. It codes for CASNPTGTRWNEQFF.

The chain links TRBV7-2 to TRBJ2-3; 9 bases fit TRBD2. CDR1 and CDR2 (germline): SGHTA, FQGNSA. J gave up 5 bases and V 0 bases, and 3 bases lay outside the gene matches. The CDR3 has 15 residues. CDR3 loop: CASSLAGSGGDTQYF. DNA for the CDR3: TGTGCCAGCAGCTTAGCGGGTAGCGGGGGAGATACGCAGTATTTT.

This clonotype was detected only a few times. The J gene is TRBJ1-2, the V gene TRBV29-1; TRBD1 aligns across 11 bases. V lost 0 bases, J lost 3 bases, and 6 bases stayed unmatched. CDR1 is SQVTM and CDR2 is ANQGSEA in the germline V gene. This CDR3 region has 16 residues. The CDR3 reads CSVEDADRGRDYGYTF. The DNA of the CDR3 is TGCAGCGTTGAAGATGCGGACAGGGGGCGCGACTATGGCTACACCTTC.

This clonotype was counted ten times or more. The V gene is TRBV5-4, the J gene TRBJ2-7; 8 bases agree with TRBD1. The junction had 6 bases not matched to a gene; V was cut back by 0 bases and J by 4 bases. Germline assignment: CDR1 SGHNT and CDR2 YYREEE (reference sequence). The CDR3 has 15 amino acids. This CDR3 is CASSLAVDRGYEQYF. DNA for the CDR3: TGTGCCAGCAGCTTGGCCGTAGACAGGGGTTACGAGCAGTACTTC.

This clonotype showed up just a few times. V gene TRBV28 combines with J gene TRBJ2-7; possible D gene TRBD1, 5 bases. The CDR3 is 12 residues long. The germline V gene encodes CDR1 MDHEN and CDR2 SYDVKM. The germline V and J ends were trimmed by 5 bases and 4 bases, with 9 bases remaining between them. CDR3 sequence reads: CASSIQVYEQYF. In DNA form, the CDR3 reads TGTGCCAGCAGTATACAGGTTTACGAGCAGTACTTC.

The chain uses TRBV11-2 and TRBJ2-3; the D gene is possibly TRBD2 (5 bases). V lost 3 bases to trimming and J lost 0 bases, with 10 bases between them. From germline, CDR1 is SGHAT and CDR2 FQNNGV. This CDR3 spans 15 amino acids. Written as DNA, the CDR3 is TGTGCCAGCAGCTTCCGGGAAACTAGCACAGATACGCAGTATTTT. Protein product: CASSFRETSTDTQYF.

This chain uses TRBV7-9 with TRBJ2-3; 10 nucleotides match TRBD2. V dropped 3 bases and J dropped 4; count of bases not matched to a gene: 10. The CDR3 covers 17 residues. Germline V gene sequence: CDR1 SEHNR, CDR2 FQNEAQ (reference sequence). In nucleotides, the CDR3 is TGTGCCAGCAGCTTTACGGCGAGCGGGAGGGCCGCAGATACGCAGTATTTT. Amino acids: CASSFTASGRAADTQYF.

The gene calls are TRBV5-1 and TRBJ2-1; 9 bases match TRBD1. In germline, CDR1 is SGHRS, CDR2 YFSETQ. V dropped 3 bases and J dropped 8; count of bases not matched to a gene: 9. CDR3 size: 15 residues. This chain's CDR3 is CASSSRQGVTDEQFF. CDR3 nucleotides: TGCGCCAGCAGCTCTCGACAGGGGGTAACGGATGAGCAGTTCTTC.

The chain joins TRBV12-3 or TRBV12-4 to TRBJ2-1; D is uncertain. This CDR3 is 12 amino acids long. Trimming stripped 6 bases from V and 5 bases from J, with 8 bases between. The CDR3, as DNA: TGTGCCAGCAGCCTCGGGCACAATGAGCAGTTCTTC. Translation gives CASSLGHNEQFF.

The chain recombines TRBV6-6 with TRBJ2-5; the D gene is possibly TRBD1 (5 bases). The germline gives CDR1 MNHNY, CDR2 SVGAGI (reference sequence). V gave up 5 bases and J gave up 13 bases, with 14 bases separating them. CDR3 length: 11 amino acids. CDR3 coding DNA: TGTGCCAGCAGTCCCCTCTTTAGGGGGTACTTC. It codes for CASSPLFRGYF.

This clonotype was picked up many times. The rearrangement links TRBV7-2 to TRBJ1-5, with D possibly TRBD1 on 5 matching bases. The CDR3 is 14 amino acids. Trimming cost V 2 bases and J 5 bases, with 10 bases left between them. From germline, CDR1 is SGHTA and CDR2 FQGNSA. CDR3 sequence (DNA): TGTGCCAGCAGCTTAAAGGGGCCCGATCAGCCCCAGCATTTT. Residues: CASSLKGPDQPQHF.

The chain couples TRBV7-8 to TRBJ2-2; TRBD2 agrees at 7 bases. This CDR3 contains 16 residues. V lost 4 bases, J lost 5 bases, and 10 bases stayed unmatched. Germline values: CDR1 SGHVS, CDR2 FQNEAQ. The chain's CDR3 is CASSSVVAGVTGELFF. In DNA form, the CDR3 reads TGTGCCAGCAGCTCAGTCGTCGCGGGAGTTACCGGGGAGCTGTTTTTT.

This clonotype was seen a few times. The CDR3 DNA sequence: TGTGCCAGCAGCTCCCCGGGACAGACATACAATGAGCAGTTCTTC. This translates into CASSSPGQTYNEQFF. The chain has TRBV5-5 and TRBJ2-1; 7 bases map to TRBD1. V lost 3 bases, J lost 4 bases, and 7 bases stayed unmatched. The CDR3 runs to 15 residues. Germline V gene lookup returns CDR1 SGHKS and CDR2 YYEKEE (reference sequence).

This clonotype was picked up many times. J is TRBJ1-1 and V is TRBV6-2 or TRBV6-3; D call uncertain. V was shortened by 3 bases and J by 11 bases, with 10 bases between the two germline ends. Germline V CDR1 and CDR2: MNHEY, SVGEGT. This CDR3 has 11 residues. The chain's CDR3 is CASSYWGWAFF. In DNA, the CDR3 is TGTGCCAGCAGTTATTGGGGATGGGCTTTCTTT.

In this sample, this clonotype turned up a few times. The gene calls are TRBV28 and TRBJ1-1; D call uncertain. Germline V CDR1 and CDR2: MDHEN, SYDVKM. V gave up 2 bases and J gave up 4 bases, with 14 bases separating them. The CDR3 has 15 amino acids. CDR3 nucleotides: TGTGCCAGCAGTTTAGGGTCGGGGTTTCGCACTGAAGCTTTCTTT. It specifies CASSLGSGFRTEAFF. Full variable domain (remainder filled in from reference TRBV28 and TRBJ1-1): DVKVTQSSRYLVKRTGEKVFLECVQDMDHENMFWYRQDPGLGLRLIYFSYDVKMKEKGDIPEGYSVSREKKERFSLILESASTNQTSMYLCASSLGSGFRTEAFFGQGTRLTVV.

V and J are TRBV6-5 and TRBJ1-2; 7 bases map to TRBD1. The junction had 0 bases not matched to a gene; V was cut back by 2 bases and J by 0 bases. There are 14 residues in the CDR3. The germline CDR1 and CDR2 sequences are MNHEY and SVGAGI. The chain's CDR3 is CASSYGTANYGYTF. In DNA, the CDR3 is TGTGCCAGCAGTTACGGGACAGCTAACTATGGCTACACCTTC.

Here the CDR3 DNA reads TGTGCCAGCAGTTTAGAAAGTCATCAGCCCCAGCATTTT. It yields the protein CASSLESHQPQHF. The chain recombines TRBV12-3 or TRBV12-4 with TRBJ1-5; D call uncertain. CDR3 size: 13 residues. Between the trimmed V and J ends, which lost 1 base and 5 bases, there was a span of 6 bases.

At least ten counts were recorded for this clonotype. The chain recombines TRBV20-1 with TRBJ1-6; D might be TRBD1 (5 bases). V was clipped by 0 bases and J by 9 bases, with 12 bases between them. Germline V gene lookup returns CDR1 DFQATT and CDR2 SNEGSKA (reference sequence). The CDR3 runs to 14 residues. CDR3 loop: CSARDPRAGSPLHF. The CDR3 DNA reads as TGCAGTGCTAGAGACCCCAGGGCGGGTTCACCCCTCCACTTT.

This clonotype was picked up a small number of times. The rearrangement joins TRBV6-2 or TRBV6-3 to TRBJ1-1; D is unresolved. CDR1 and CDR2 (germline): MNHEY, SVGEGT. V was clipped by 0 bases and J by 12 bases, with 8 bases between them. The CDR3 covers 11 residues. In DNA form, the CDR3 reads TGTGCCAGCAGTTACTCACTTGCGACTTTCTTT. Translated: CASSYSLATFF.

This clonotype was picked up a small number of times. The chain combines TRBV7-9 with TRBJ2-5; D remains ambiguous. The CDR3 sequence is 14 residues long. Per the germline V gene, CDR1 is SEHNR and CDR2 is FQNEAQ (reference sequence). V was trimmed by 8 bases and J by 1 base, leaving 14 bases between them. The CDR3 here is CASVGWISQETQYF. For the CDR3, the DNA is TGTGCCAGCGTTGGTTGGATCTCCCAAGAGACCCAGTACTTC.

This clonotype was recorded a few times. The CDR3 coding sequence is TGTGCCATCAGTGACGGGACAGAAAATTCACCCCTCCACTTT. Its translation: CAISDGTENSPLHF. The rearrangement links TRBV10-3 to TRBJ1-6; 7 nucleotides agree with TRBD1. The trim removed 3 bases at V and 7 bases at J, leaving 3 bases unmatched. Germline CDR1 is ENHRY and CDR2 is SYGVKD. The length of the CDR3 is 14 residues.

This clonotype occurred a few times. The CDR3 reads CASSAAYNEQFF. As DNA, the CDR3 is TGTGCCAGCAGCGCTGCCTACAATGAGCAGTTCTTC. This chain links TRBV7-2 with TRBJ2-1; D gene uncertain. The CDR3 has 12 amino acids. Trimming removed 5 bases at V and 2 bases at J, with 4 bases between. Germline CDR1 is SGHTA and CDR2 is FQGNSA.

This clonotype was detected a few times. The rearrangement joins TRBV5-4 to TRBJ2-1; 9 positions match TRBD1. Germline V gene sequence: CDR1 SGHNT, CDR2 YYREEE (reference sequence). This CDR3 region has 15 residues. V was pared by 1 base and J by 7 bases, with 6 bases of the junction left unmatched. The CDR3 region is CASSLWGQGLNEQFF. CDR3 DNA sequence: TGTGCCAGCAGCTTGTGGGGACAGGGTTTGAATGAGCAGTTCTTC.

This rearrangement joins TRBV7-9 to TRBJ1-1; the match to TRBD1 covers 7 bases. The CDR3 spans 13 residues. J gave up 6 bases and V 4 bases, and 5 bases lay outside the gene matches. Germline lookup yields CDR1 SEHNR and CDR2 FQNEAQ (reference sequence). CDR3: CASSSPQGAEAFF. CDR3 bases: TGTGCCAGCAGCTCTCCTCAGGGGGCTGAAGCTTTCTTT. Full variable domain (rest looked up from reference TRBV7-9 and TRBJ1-1): DTGVSQNPRHKITKRGQNVTFRCDPISEHNRLYWYRQTLGQGPEFLTYFQNEAQLEKSRLLSDRFSAERPKGSFSTLEIQRTEQGDSAMYLCASSSPQGAEAFFGQGTRLTVV.